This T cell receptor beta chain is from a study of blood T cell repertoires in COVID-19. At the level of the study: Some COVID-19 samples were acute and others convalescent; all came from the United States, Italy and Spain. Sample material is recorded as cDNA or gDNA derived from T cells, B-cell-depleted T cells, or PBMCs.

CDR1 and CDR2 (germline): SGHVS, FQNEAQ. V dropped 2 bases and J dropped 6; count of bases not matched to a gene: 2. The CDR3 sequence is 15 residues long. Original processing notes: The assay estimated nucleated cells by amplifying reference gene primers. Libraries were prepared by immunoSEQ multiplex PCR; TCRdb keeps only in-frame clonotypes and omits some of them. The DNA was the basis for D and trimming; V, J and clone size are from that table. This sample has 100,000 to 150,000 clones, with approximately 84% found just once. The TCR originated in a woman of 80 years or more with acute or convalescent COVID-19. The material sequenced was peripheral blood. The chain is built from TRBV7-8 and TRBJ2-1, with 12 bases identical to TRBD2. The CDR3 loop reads CASSLRLAGVNEQFF. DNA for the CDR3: TGTGCCAGCAGCTTACGACTAGCGGGAGTCAATGAGCAGTTCTTC.